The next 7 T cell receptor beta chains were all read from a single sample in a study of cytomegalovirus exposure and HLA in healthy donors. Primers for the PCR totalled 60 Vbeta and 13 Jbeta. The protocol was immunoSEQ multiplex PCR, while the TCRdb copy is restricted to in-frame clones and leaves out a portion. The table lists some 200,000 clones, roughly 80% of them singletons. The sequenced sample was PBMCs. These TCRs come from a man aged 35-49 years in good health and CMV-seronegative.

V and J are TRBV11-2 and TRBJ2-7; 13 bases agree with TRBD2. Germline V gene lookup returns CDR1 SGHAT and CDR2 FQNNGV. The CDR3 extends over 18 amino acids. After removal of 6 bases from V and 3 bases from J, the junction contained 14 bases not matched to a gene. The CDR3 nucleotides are TGTGCCAGCAGAAAGGGTCGGACTAGCGGGGGAGAAGGCTACGAGCAGTACTTC. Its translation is CASRKGRTSGGEGYEQYF.

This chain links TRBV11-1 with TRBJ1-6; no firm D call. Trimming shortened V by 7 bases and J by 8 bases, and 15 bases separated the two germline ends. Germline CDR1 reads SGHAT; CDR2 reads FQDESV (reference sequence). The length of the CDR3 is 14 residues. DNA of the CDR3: TGTGCCAGCAACCGGGATGGGAGGCATTCACCCCTCCACTTT. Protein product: CASNRDGRHSPLHF.

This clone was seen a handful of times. CDR3 sequence: CASSRGVVGETQYF. CDR3 nucleotide sequence: TGTGCCAGCAGCAGGGGGGTGGTGGGGGAGACCCAGTACTTC. The chain recombines TRBV6-5 with TRBJ2-5; a possible D gene is TRBD1 (7 bases). The V gene lost 6 bases and the J gene lost 5 bases, with 16 bases spanning the gap. The germline V gene has CDR1 MNHEY and CDR2 SVGAGI. The CDR3 consists of 14 residues.

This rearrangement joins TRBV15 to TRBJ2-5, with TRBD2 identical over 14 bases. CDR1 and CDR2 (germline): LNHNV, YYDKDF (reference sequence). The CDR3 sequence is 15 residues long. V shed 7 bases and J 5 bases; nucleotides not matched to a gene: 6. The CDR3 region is CATMTSGGASETQYF. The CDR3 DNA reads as TGTGCCACCATGACTAGCGGGGGGGCCAGCGAGACCCAGTACTTC.

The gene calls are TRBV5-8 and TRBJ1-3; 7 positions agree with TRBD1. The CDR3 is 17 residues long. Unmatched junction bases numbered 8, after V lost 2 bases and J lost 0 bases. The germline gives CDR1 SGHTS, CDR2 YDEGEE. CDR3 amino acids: CASSLTGVKSSGNTIYF. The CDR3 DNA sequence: TGTGCCAGCAGCTTAACAGGGGTGAAAAGCTCTGGAAACACCATATATTTT.

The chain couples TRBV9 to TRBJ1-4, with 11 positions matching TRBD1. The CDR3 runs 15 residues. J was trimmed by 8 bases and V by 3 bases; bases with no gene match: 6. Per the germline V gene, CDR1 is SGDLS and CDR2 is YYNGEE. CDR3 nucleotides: TGTGCCAGCAGCGCCGGCGGGGACAGGGGGGAAAAACTGTTTTTT. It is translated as CASSAGGDRGEKLFF.

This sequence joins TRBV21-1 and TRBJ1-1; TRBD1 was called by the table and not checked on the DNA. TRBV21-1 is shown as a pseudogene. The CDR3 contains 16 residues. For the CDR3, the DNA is TGTGCCAGCAGCAAAGCAGGGGGCGAATGGAACACTGAAGCTTTCTTT. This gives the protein CASSKAGGEWNTEAFF.